The 21 T cell receptor beta chains given below trace back to one sample, sequenced in a study of shared clonotypes between healthy human individuals. TCRdb's table, derived via immunoSEQ multiplex PCR, lists solely in-frame clones and lacks some. Of some 630,000 clones in the sample, roughly 70% were seen once. Sequenced material: memory CD4+ T cells sorted from blood. Regarding subset: CD45RA-negative fraction. These receptors came from a woman aged 25-40 years in good health.

V gene TRBV19 combines with J gene TRBJ2-1; D call uncertain. Germline loops: CDR1 LNHDA, CDR2 SQIVND (reference sequence). The CDR3 loop spans 12 amino acids. Trimming stripped 6 bases from V and 2 bases from J, with 5 bases between. The CDR3 sequence: CASRSPYNEQFF. In nucleotides, the CDR3 is TGTGCCAGTAGGAGCCCCTACAATGAGCAGTTCTTC.

This chain uses TRBV7-9 with TRBJ2-7; D is perhaps TRBD2 (5 bases). V was pared by 3 bases and J by 4 bases, with 13 bases between. The CDR3 is 14 amino acids. From germline, CDR1 is SEHNR and CDR2 FQNEAQ (reference sequence). The CDR3 loop is CASSFHGESYEQYF. DNA for the CDR3: TGTGCCAGCAGCTTTCACGGGGAGTCGTACGAGCAGTACTTC.

The chain carries TRBV6-5 and TRBJ2-5; D uncertain. The CDR3 runs 13 residues. Germline lookup yields CDR1 MNHEY and CDR2 SVGAGI. V was clipped by 5 bases and J by 3 bases, with 10 bases between them. CDR3 sequence (DNA): TGTGCCAGCAGTGAGCAGAAAGAAGAGACCCAGTACTTC. It yields the protein CASSEQKEETQYF.

The chain carries TRBV4-1 and TRBJ1-5; possible D gene TRBD1, 6 bases. CDR1 is MGHRA and CDR2 is YSYEKL in the germline V gene. The CDR3 length is 14 residues. Deletions cut 6 bases from V and 4 bases from J, with 13 bases between. The chain's CDR3 is CASRGGGVNQPQHF. In DNA, the CDR3 is TGCGCCAGCAGAGGAGGGGGGGTTAATCAGCCCCAGCATTTT.

This clone was observed a handful of times. The chain recombines TRBV28 with TRBJ2-3; a weak D match, TRBD1 (5 bases). Between the trimmed V and J ends, which lost 3 bases and 2 bases, there was a span of 24 bases. This CDR3 is 19 amino acids long. CDR1 is MDHEN and CDR2 is SYDVKM in the germline V gene. This chain's CDR3 is CASSFPTGQKQSTTDTQYF. DNA of the CDR3: TGTGCCAGCAGTTTCCCTACAGGCCAGAAGCAAAGTACCACAGATACGCAGTATTTT. The complete variable domain, with remaining parts taken from reference TRBV28 and TRBJ2-3, reads DVKVTQSSRYLVKRTGEKVFLECVQDMDHENMFWYRQDPGLGLRLIYFSYDVKMKEKGDIPEGYSVSREKKERFSLILESASTNQTSMYLCASSFPTGQKQSTTDTQYFGPGTRLTVL.

This clone was counted between two and nine times. The chain uses TRBV29-1 and TRBJ1-2; 7 nucleotides match TRBD1. The CDR3 sequence is 15 residues long. In germline, CDR1 is SQVTM, CDR2 ANQGSEA. The junction had 16 bases not matched to a gene; V was cut back by 6 bases and J by 6 bases. The DNA for the CDR3 is TGCAGCGTGGGGGGACAGTCACAGGGCATTCATGGCTACACCTTC. Amino acids: CSVGGQSQGIHGYTF. The full variable domain, rest sourced from reference TRBV29-1 and TRBJ1-2, is SAVISQKPSRDICQRGTSLTIQCQVDSQVTMMFWYRQQPGQSLTLIATANQGSEATYESGFVIDKFPISRPNLTFSTLTVSNMSPEDSSIYLCSVGGQSQGIHGYTFGSGTRLTVV.

The sample holds a few counts of this clone. CDR3 residues: CASSPGQNSNQPQHF. CDR3 DNA sequence: TGCGCCAGCAGCCCGGGGCAGAATAGCAATCAGCCCCAGCATTTT. The gene calls are TRBV5-1 and TRBJ1-5; tentative D call: TRBD1 (5 bases). This CDR3 has 15 amino acids. V gave up 4 bases and J gave up 0 bases, with 11 bases separating them. Germline CDR1 is SGHRS and CDR2 is YFSETQ.

V usage is TRBV30 and J usage is TRBJ1-1; unclear D gene. With 5 bases removed from V and 0 bases from J, the gap between germline ends came to 10 bases. The CDR3 has 13 amino acids. Germline values: CDR1 GTSNPN, CDR2 SVGIG (reference sequence). The CDR3 here is CAWCKTLNTEAFF. The CDR3 DNA is TGTGCCTGGTGTAAAACTTTGAACACTGAAGCTTTCTTT.

The chain couples TRBV27 to TRBJ1-4; D not certain. Germline loops: CDR1 MNHEY, CDR2 SMNVEV (reference sequence). The CDR3 totals 14 residues. Trimming pared 5 bases from V and 7 bases from J, leaving 14 bases between. The CDR3 bases are TGTGCCAGCAGTCTTGGGCCCTCCCCTGAAAAACTGTTTTTT. This codes for CASSLGPSPEKLFF.

The chain recombines TRBV27 with TRBJ2-2; 13 bases align to TRBD2. The V and J ends lost 5 bases and 1 base, in that order; junction bases with no gene match: 4. CDR1 is MNHEY, CDR2 SMNVEV, per germline (reference sequence). The CDR3 length is 17 residues. For the CDR3, the DNA is TGTGCCAGCAGTCCCTGGACTAGCGGGGGGAACACCGGGGAGCTGTTTTTT. This sequence encodes CASSPWTSGGNTGELFF.

This sequence joins TRBV10-3 and TRBJ1-5, with 7 bases aligning to TRBD1. CDR1 is ENHRY and CDR2 is SYGVKD in the germline V gene. The CDR3 covers 16 residues. V was pared by 2 bases and J by 0 bases, with 4 bases of the junction left unmatched. The chain's CDR3 is CAISETTGHSNQPQHF. DNA for the CDR3: TGTGCCATCAGTGAGACGACAGGGCATAGCAATCAGCCCCAGCATTTT.

The chain couples TRBV4-1 to TRBJ2-6; TRBD1 matches at 10 bases. The germline gives CDR1 MGHRA, CDR2 YSYEKL. This CDR3 region has 20 residues. V trimming: 3 bases; J trimming: 3 bases; junction bases outside the gene matches: 14. This chain's CDR3 is CASSHPTGTGVLGGANVLTF. The CDR3 DNA sequence: TGCGCCAGCAGCCACCCGACCGGGACAGGGGTTTTGGGTGGGGCCAACGTCCTGACTTTC.

The V gene is TRBV6-6, the J gene TRBJ2-7; D call uncertain. Germline-derived CDR1 and CDR2 are MNHNY and SVGAGI (reference sequence). This CDR3 comprises 13 residues. CDR3 DNA: TGTGCGACGCATGGAACCCCGGGCAACGAGCAGTACTTC. Protein product: CATHGTPGNEQYF.

This clone came up once. The CDR3: CASSEGWGSGETQYF. Written as DNA, the CDR3 is TGTGCCAGCAGTGAAGGGTGGGGGAGTGGGGAGACCCAGTACTTC. V usage is TRBV6-1 and J usage is TRBJ2-5; D is possibly TRBD1 or TRBD2 (5 bases each). Germline V gene lookup returns CDR1 MNHNS and CDR2 SASEGT. This CDR3 is built from 15 residues. V lost 1 base and J lost 5, with 14 bases in between.

The chain uses TRBV23-1 and TRBJ2-7; maybe TRBD1 (6 bases). TRBV23-1 is filed as an ORF, its function uncertain. This CDR3 region has 15 residues. Trimming took 4 bases from V and 4 from J, leaving 17 bases between them. The CDR3 sequence is CASSPPGHWTYEQYF. DNA for the CDR3: TGCGCCAGCAGTCCTCCGGGACATTGGACGTACGAGCAGTACTTC.

In this sample, this clone turned up once. J is TRBJ2-4 and V is TRBV27; 11 nucleotides agree with TRBD1. The CDR3 sequence is 18 residues long. The J segment lost 0 bases and the V segment lost 2 bases, leaving 6 bases of the junction unmatched. Germline CDR1 and CDR2: MNHEY and SMNVEV (reference sequence). CDR3 protein: CASSLGDRGTSAKNIQYF. CDR3 coding DNA: TGTGCCAGCAGTTTAGGGGACAGGGGGACTTCAGCCAAAAACATTCAGTACTTC.

This chain links TRBV2 with TRBJ2-7, with D perhaps matching TRBD2 (6 bases). Trimming took 6 bases from V and 3 from J, leaving 12 bases between them. The CDR3 sequence is 13 residues long. In germline, CDR1 is SNHLY, CDR2 FYNNEI. CDR3 residues: CASSGGPGYEQYF. CDR3 DNA sequence: TGTGCCAGCAGCGGAGGGCCCGGCTACGAGCAGTACTTC.

The rearrangement uses TRBV25-1 and TRBJ2-7; no definite D call. Germline-derived CDR1 and CDR2 are MGHDK and SYGVNS. The CDR3 has 11 amino acids. V gave up 5 bases and J gave up 2 bases, with 4 bases separating them. CDR3 sequence (DNA): TGTGCCAGCAGTTATACCTACGAGCAGTACTTC. This translates into CASSYTYEQYF.

J is TRBJ2-5 and V is TRBV5-1, with TRBD1 matching 7 bases. The trim removed 4 bases at V and 7 bases at J, leaving 10 bases unmatched. From germline, CDR1 is SGHRS and CDR2 YFSETQ. CDR3 length equals 14 residues. Here the CDR3 reads CASSVPRGLGTQYF. CDR3 coding DNA: TGCGCCAGCAGCGTACCTAGGGGGCTGGGGACCCAGTACTTC.

The rearrangement uses TRBV6-1 and TRBJ2-2; D gene ambiguous. The V gene's germline CDR1 is MNHNS and CDR2 SASEGT. The CDR3 has 13 residues. Trimming removed 7 bases from V and 7 bases from J, with 13 bases in between. CDR3 sequence: CASTPSWVGELFF. CDR3 sequence (DNA): TGTGCCAGCACCCCCAGTTGGGTCGGGGAGCTGTTTTTT.

J is TRBJ1-1 and V is TRBV5-1, with D uncertain. The germline CDR1 and CDR2 sequences are SGHRS and YFSETQ. The germline V and J ends were trimmed by 4 bases and 1 base, with 11 bases remaining between them. The CDR3 is made up of 14 amino acids. As DNA, the CDR3 is TGCGCCAGCAGCACGCCGGGGTCGAACACTGAAGCTTTCTTT. It is translated as CASSTPGSNTEAFF.